This T cell receptor (beta chain) was identified during a study of cytomegalovirus exposure and HLA in healthy donors. Study results and caveats: It was reported in a later analysis that an Asian-associated ancestry cluster showed fewer N-insertions than the approximately 700-donor mean. Cytomegalovirus-associated status was assigned to more than 150 TCR beta chains. In terms of immune exposure information, only CMV serostatus was available.

A multiplex PCR was run with 60 Vbeta primers and 13 Jbeta primers. In the original workflow: Unique TCR beta chains numbered approximately 76 million in a later analysis, with around 10 million shared. Only in-frame clones appear in the TCRdb table, and some are missing; sequencing was by immunoSEQ multiplex PCR. Clonal size and the V and J genes are those of that table, whereas D and trimming came from the DNA. The profile shows roughly 300,000 clones, 86% of them singletons. A remark on this clone: Its matching antigen is unknown.

CDR3 length: 14 residues. From germline, CDR1 is SNHLY and CDR2 FYNNEI. V was cut by 4 bases and J by 7 bases, with 14 bases left in between. J is TRBJ2-1 and V is TRBV2; D is uncertain. Sequencing used PBMCs. The origin of this receptor is a man aged 35 to 55 in good health and CMV-seropositive. CDR3 in DNA: TGTGCCAGCAGTGTAACACCCTCGAGGAATGAGCAGTTCTTC. This translates into CASSVTPSRNEQFF. Filled out from reference TRBV2 and TRBJ2-1, the complete variable domain reads EPEVTQTPSHQVTQMGQEVILRCVPISNHLYFYWYRQILGQKVEFLVSFYNNEISEKSEIFDDQFSVERPDGSNFTLKIRSTKLEDSAMYFCASSVTPSRNEQFFGPGTRLTVL.